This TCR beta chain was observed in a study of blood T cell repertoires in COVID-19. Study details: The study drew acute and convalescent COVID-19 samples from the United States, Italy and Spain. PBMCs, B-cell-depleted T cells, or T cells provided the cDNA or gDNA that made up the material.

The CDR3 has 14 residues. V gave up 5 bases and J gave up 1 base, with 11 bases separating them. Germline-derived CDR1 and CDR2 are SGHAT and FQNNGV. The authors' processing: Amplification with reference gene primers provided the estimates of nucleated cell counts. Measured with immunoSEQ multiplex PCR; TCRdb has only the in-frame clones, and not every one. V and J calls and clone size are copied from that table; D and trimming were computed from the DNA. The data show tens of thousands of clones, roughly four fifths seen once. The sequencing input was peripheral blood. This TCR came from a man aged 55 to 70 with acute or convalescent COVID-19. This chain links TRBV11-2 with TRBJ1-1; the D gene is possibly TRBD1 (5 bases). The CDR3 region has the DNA TGTGCCAGCAGCCCTGCGGGGGGGAACACTGAAGCTTTCTTT. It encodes CASSPAGGNTEAFF.